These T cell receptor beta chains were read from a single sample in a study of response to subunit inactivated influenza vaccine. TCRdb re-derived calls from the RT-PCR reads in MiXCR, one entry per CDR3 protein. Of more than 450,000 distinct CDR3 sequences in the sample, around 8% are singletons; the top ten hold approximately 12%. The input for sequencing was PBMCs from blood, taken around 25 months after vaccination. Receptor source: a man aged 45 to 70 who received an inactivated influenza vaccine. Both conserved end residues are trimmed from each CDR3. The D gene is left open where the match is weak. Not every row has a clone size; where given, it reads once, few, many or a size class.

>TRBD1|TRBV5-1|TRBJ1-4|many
ASSLRQGTTNEKLF
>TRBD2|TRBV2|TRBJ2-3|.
ASSARRSSGGAVTQY
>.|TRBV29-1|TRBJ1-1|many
SVGGALPTEAF
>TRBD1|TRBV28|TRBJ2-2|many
ASSPGTGNTGELF
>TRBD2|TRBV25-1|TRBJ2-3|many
ASSEGGGGLETDTQY
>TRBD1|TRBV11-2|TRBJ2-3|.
ASSLSGGVMGSDTQY
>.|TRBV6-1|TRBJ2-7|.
ASIRTAGSYEQY
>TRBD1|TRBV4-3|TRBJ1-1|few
ASSSQTGGGTEAF
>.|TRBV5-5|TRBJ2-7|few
ASSFGPDRRSYEQY
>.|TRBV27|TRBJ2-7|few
ASSLSPRAYEQY
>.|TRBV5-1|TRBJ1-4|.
ASSAGRTNEKLF
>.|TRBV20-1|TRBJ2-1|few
SARGTSPHPEQF
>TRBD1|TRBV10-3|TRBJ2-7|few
AISEGTGYEQY